The clone carrying this T cell receptor (beta chain) was observed at least ten times. Its specificity is unknown. This specimen belongs to a study of T cells in Graves' hyperthyroidism and ophthalmopathy. Study-level findings and limits: The authors' 13 V-J model separated ophthalmopathy from stable hyperthyroidism. Most thyroid-expanded clonotypes above 0.001 were also found in blood.

The length of the CDR3 is 16 residues. The germline V and J ends were trimmed by 8 bases and 3 bases, with 20 bases remaining between them. Germline V CDR1 and CDR2: SNHLY, FYNNEI. PBMCs were collected from an approximately 9.4 ml volume of fresh peripheral blood. RNA transcripts gave rise to amplified TCR beta CDR3 regions. Primed by the HTBI set, a first-round RT-PCR was run on the TCR CDR3. MiXCR was run by TCRdb on the multiplex PCR reads, yielding one entry per CDR3 protein. The sample lists 300,000 to 400,000 distinct CDR3 sequences; roughly 20% were seen once. J is TRBJ2-1 and V is TRBV2; the D gene could be TRBD1 or TRBD2 (6 bases each). Sequenced sample: blood. The receptor was derived from a woman aged 50 to 60 with Graves' hyperthyroidism. CDR3 DNA sequence: TGTGCCAGCCGAGGGGGTCTAGCGACCTACTACAATGAGCAGTTCTTC. Protein product: CASRGGLATYYNEQFF.